A few counts support the clone carrying this T cell receptor (beta chain). Its antigen is not known. This specimen belongs to a study of cytomegalovirus exposure and HLA in healthy donors. Across the whole study: Out of roughly 200 million T cells, an earlier analysis found 117 million unique TCR beta sequences in total. Study-level points and caveats: For TCR beta chains, V- and J-gene trimming was later linked to a missense DCLRE1C variant. It was assumed in the presence/absence analyses that sequencing depth was roughly uniform across donors. Later analysis placed DRB1 highest and HLA-C lowest in TCR association rates, which differed by HLA locus.

Germline loops: CDR1 SNHLY, CDR2 FYNNEI. The CDR3 sequence is 9 residues long. Trimming took 8 bases from V and 9 from J, leaving 5 bases between them. PCR was performed using 60 Vbeta and 13 Jbeta primers. Assay used: immunoSEQ multiplex PCR; TCRdb lists only in-frame clones, some missing. The profile shows roughly 77,000 clones, less than 80% of them singletons. This clonotype was obtained from a woman between 50 and 59 years old in good health and CMV-seropositive. The sample comprised PBMCs. The rearrangement uses TRBV2 and TRBJ2-1, with D possibly being TRBD2 (5 bases). The CDR3 protein is CASGGEQFF. CDR3 nucleotides: TGTGCCAGCGGAGGTGAGCAGTTCTTC.